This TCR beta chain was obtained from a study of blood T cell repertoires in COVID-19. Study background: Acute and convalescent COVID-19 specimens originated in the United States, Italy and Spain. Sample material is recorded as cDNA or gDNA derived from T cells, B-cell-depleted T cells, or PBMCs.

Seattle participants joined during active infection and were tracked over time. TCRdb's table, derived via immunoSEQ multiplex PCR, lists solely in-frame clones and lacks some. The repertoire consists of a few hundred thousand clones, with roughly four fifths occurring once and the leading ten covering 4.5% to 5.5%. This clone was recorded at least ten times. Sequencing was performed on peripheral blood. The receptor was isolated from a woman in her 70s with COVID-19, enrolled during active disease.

CDR3 in DNA: TGTGCCAGCAGTTCTCAAACAGGGGGCTCCGGCTACACCTTC. Residues: CASSSQTGGSGYTF. The rearrangement links TRBV6-5 to TRBJ1-2; 9 nucleotides line up with TRBD1. V was pared by 4 bases and J by 8 bases, with 8 bases of the junction left unmatched. Germline lookup yields CDR1 MNHEY and CDR2 SVGAGI. CDR3 length equals 14 residues.